The clone carrying this T cell receptor beta chain is a singleton in its sample. Sequencing was performed with immunoSEQ multiplex PCR; in TCRdb, only in-frame clones are kept and a portion is missing. The repertoire holds 200,000 to 250,000 clones, with under 90% as singletons. Participants' own reports of clinical history determined their cohort assignment. Participants classified as exposed had met a COVID-19 case within 2 weeks before study entry. This sample stems from a study of blood T cell repertoires in COVID-19. Study background: Italy, Spain and the United States were the sources of the convalescent and acute COVID-19 samples.

CDR1 SEHNR and CDR2 FQNEAQ come from the germline V gene (reference sequence). With 5 bases clipped from V and 9 bases from J, the junction kept 13 bases outside the gene matches. This CDR3 spans 15 amino acids. The V gene is TRBV7-9, the J gene TRBJ2-1; 7 bases fit TRBD2. The specimen was PBMCs or T cells enriched from blood (not recorded which). This receptor was obtained from a middle-aged woman who had been exposed to COVID-19. CDR3 amino acids: CASSPGLHPGGEQFF. The CDR3 nucleotides are TGTGCCAGCAGCCCGGGACTACACCCGGGGGGTGAGCAGTTCTTC.